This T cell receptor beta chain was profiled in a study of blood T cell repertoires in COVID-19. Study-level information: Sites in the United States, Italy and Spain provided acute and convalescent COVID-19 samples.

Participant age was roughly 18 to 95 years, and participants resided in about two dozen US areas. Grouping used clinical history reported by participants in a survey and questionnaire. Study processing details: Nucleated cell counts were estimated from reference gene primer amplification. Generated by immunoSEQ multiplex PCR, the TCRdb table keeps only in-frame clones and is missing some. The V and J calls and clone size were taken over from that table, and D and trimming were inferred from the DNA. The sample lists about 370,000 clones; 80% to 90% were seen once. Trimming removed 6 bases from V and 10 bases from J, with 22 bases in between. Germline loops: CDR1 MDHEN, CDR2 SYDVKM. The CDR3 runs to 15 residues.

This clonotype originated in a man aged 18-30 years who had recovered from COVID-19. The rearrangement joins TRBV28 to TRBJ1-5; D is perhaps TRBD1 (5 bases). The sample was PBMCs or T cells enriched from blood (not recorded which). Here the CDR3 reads CASSPPPGGSQPQHF. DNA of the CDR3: TGTGCCAGCAGCCCTCCCCCGGGGGGGTCCCAACCCCAGCATTTT.